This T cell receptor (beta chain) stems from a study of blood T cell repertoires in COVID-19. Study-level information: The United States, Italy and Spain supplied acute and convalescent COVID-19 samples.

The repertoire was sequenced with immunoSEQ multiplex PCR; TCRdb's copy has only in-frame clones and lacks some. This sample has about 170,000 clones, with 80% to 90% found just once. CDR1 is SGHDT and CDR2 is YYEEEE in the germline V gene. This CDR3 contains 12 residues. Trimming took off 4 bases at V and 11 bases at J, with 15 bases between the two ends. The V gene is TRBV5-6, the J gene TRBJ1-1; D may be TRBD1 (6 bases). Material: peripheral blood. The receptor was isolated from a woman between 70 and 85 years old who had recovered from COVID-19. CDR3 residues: CASSRDTGRAFF. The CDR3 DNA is TGTGCCAGCAGCAGGGACACGGGCCGGGCTTTCTTT. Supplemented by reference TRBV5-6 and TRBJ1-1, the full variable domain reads DAGVTQSPTHLIKTRGQQVTLRCSPKSGHDTVSWYQQALGQGPQFIFQYYEEEERQRGNFPDRFSGHQFPNYSSELNVNALLLGDSALYLCASSRDTGRAFFGQGTRLTVV.